This passage covers 24 T cell receptor beta chains from one sample sequenced in a study of esophageal squamous cell carcinoma under preoperative chemotherapy. TCRdb re-analysed the PCR reads in MiXCR, keeping a single row per CDR3 protein. This table has roughly 30,000 distinct CDR3 sequences, under 60% appearing once. Time point specified: before preoperative PTX-NDP chemotherapy. Sampling was done from a patient given preoperative chemotherapy. The source is a human donor with esophageal squamous cell carcinoma. The donor label of this sample is uncertain.

This clonotype was counted many times. The gene calls are TRBV6-1 and TRBJ1-2, with D unresolved. Germline V gene sequence: CDR1 MNHNS, CDR2 SASEGT. V shed 5 bases and J shed 3 bases, with 13 bases lying between them. The CDR3 covers 14 residues. CDR3 sequence (DNA): TGTGCCAGCAGTCCACCTGACACGTACTATGGCTACACCTTC. Translating it yields CASSPPDTYYGYTF.

This clonotype was detected ten times or more. At one of its ends the junction is not consistent with the germline gene, which may arise from a read error. The V call is TRBV7-7, the J call TRBJ2-5, with D uncertain. The CDR3 has 13 residues. The germline CDR1 and CDR2 sequences are SSHAT and FNYEAQ (reference sequence). The CDR3 bases are TGTGCTAGCAGCTTAGGTTGGGAAGAGACCCAGTACTTC. Translation: CASSLGWEETQYF.

This clonotype was seen only a few times. The V and J genes are TRBV12-3 or TRBV12-4 and TRBJ2-3, with 13 bases matching TRBD2. After removal of 6 bases from V and 5 bases from J, the junction contained 5 bases not matched to a gene. The length of the CDR3 is 15 residues. As DNA, the CDR3 is TGTGCCAGCAGGACACTAGCGGGAGGGAAAGATACGCAGTATTTT. Its translation: CASRTLAGGKDTQYF.

The chain uses TRBV4-1 and TRBJ1-2; D might be TRBD1 (6 bases). The V and J ends lost 0 bases and 1 base respectively, with 15 bases between them. Germline V lookup: CDR1 MGHRA, CDR2 YSYEKL. CDR3 length: 17 amino acids. The CDR3 bases are TGCGCCAGCAGCCAAGAGTCGTACAGGGCTGATAACTATGGCTACACCTTC. Translating gives CASSQESYRADNYGYTF.

This clonotype was detected many times. This sequence joins TRBV5-4 and TRBJ2-5; TRBD2 might be the D (5 bases). The J call is uncertain, as TRBJ2-7 better fits the DNA end. Germline CDR1 and CDR2: SGHNT and YYREEE (reference sequence). The CDR3 spans 14 residues. Written as DNA, the CDR3 is TGTGCCAGCAGCTTGGGCGCGGGCCTATACGAGCAGTACTTC. Translated: CASSLGAGLYEQYF.

Regarding this clonotype: The junction departs from the called germline gene at one end, perhaps through a read error. This chain joins TRBV7-6 and TRBJ2-3; a weak D match, TRBD2 (6 bases). Germline CDR1 SGHVS, CDR2 FNYEAQ. The CDR3 extends over 16 amino acids. Here the CDR3 DNA reads TGTGCCAGCGCGTGGCTGGCGGGGCGGGACCAAGATACCCAGTACTTT. Its translation is CASAWLAGRDQDTQYF.

The sample holds one count of this clonotype. The chain recombines TRBV6-1 with TRBJ1-5, with no clear D. The CDR3 sequence is 12 residues long. Trimming took off 6 bases at V and 7 bases at J, with 10 bases between the two ends. Germline V gives CDR1 MNHNS, CDR2 SASEGT. CDR3 amino acids: CASSKGTQPQHF. The CDR3 nucleotides read TGTGCCAGCAGCAAGGGTACGCAGCCCCAGCATTTT.

Note on this clonotype: One end of the junction is discordant with germline, which a read error may explain. The genes are TRBV7-9 and TRBJ2-5; TRBD1 matches at 7 bases. CDR1 is SEHNR and CDR2 is FQNEAQ in the germline V gene (reference sequence). The CDR3 totals 15 residues. CDR3 sequence (DNA): TGTGCCAGGGGCTTTGTAGGGGGCGTGGAAGAGACCCAGTATTTC. Amino acid sequence: CARGFVGGVEETQYF.

This clonotype was counted at least ten times. The rearrangement uses TRBV5-1 and TRBJ2-2; TRBD1 might be the D (6 bases). There are 15 residues in the CDR3. Germline V gives CDR1 SGHRS, CDR2 YFSETQ. Trimming stripped 0 bases from V and 7 bases from J, with 13 bases between. DNA of the CDR3: TGCGCCAGCAGCTTGGACAGGGTGTTAGGCGGGGAGCTGTTTTTT. Its protein is CASSLDRVLGGELFF.

As concerns this clonotype: At one end, the junction sequence differs from germline, possibly due to a read error. The chain links TRBV11-3 to TRBJ2-1; D not resolved. Germline V gene lookup returns CDR1 SGHNT and CDR2 YENEEA. The CDR3 spans 17 residues. CDR3 in amino acids: CASSLPPGCSTYNELFF. CDR3 bases: TGTGCCAGCAGCTTACCCCCGGGCTGTAGCACCTACAATGAGCTGTTTTTC.

Comments on this clonotype: This likely comes from a read error, as the CDR3 has no conserved phenylalanine or tryptophan at its end. No DNA is shown, since the ends of the CDR3 on it are uncertain; the CDR3 is the one TCRdb lists. CDR3 sequence reads: CASSFDRGQATRLS. The chain recombines TRBV6-5 with TRBJ2-5; TRBD1, the table's D call, lacks a check against the DNA. With termini counted, the CDR3 has 14 amino acids. Germline V gene sequence: CDR1 MNHEY, CDR2 SVGAGI.

The chain joins TRBV5-6 to TRBJ2-1; weak D call: TRBD2 (5 bases). Germline V lookup: CDR1 SGHDT, CDR2 YYEEEE. V was shortened by 3 bases and J by 0 bases, with 10 bases between the two germline ends. The CDR3 loop spans 15 amino acids. CDR3 protein: CASSWRMGSYNEQFF. The CDR3 region has the DNA TGTGCCAGCAGCTGGAGGATGGGCTCCTACAATGAGCAGTTCTTC.

This chain joins TRBV7-6 and TRBJ1-1; 8 positions match TRBD1. Germline CDR1 SGHVS, CDR2 FNYEAQ. CDR3 length: 14 amino acids. V shed 3 bases, J shed 1 base, and the junction held 1 base outside the gene matches. The CDR3 reads CASSLGQANTEAFF. The CDR3 region has the DNA TGTGCCAGCAGCTTGGGACAGGCGAACACTGAAGCTTTCTTT.

A note on this clonotype: A junction boundary mismatches the germline segment, possibly from a read error. This chain joins TRBV7-8 and TRBJ2-3; perhaps TRBD2 as D (6 bases). Germline CDR1 reads SGHVS; CDR2 reads FQNEAQ. CDR3 size: 14 residues. CDR3 sequence reads: CAGSGGWGKDTQYF. The CDR3 nucleotides are TGTGCGGGCTCCGGGGGTTGGGGCAAAGATACGCAGTACTTT.

V is TRBV7-2 and J is TRBJ2-3, with 9 bases matching TRBD2. The CDR3 sequence is 15 residues long. Trimming removed 3 bases from V and 0 bases from J; junction bases left unmatched: 1. Per germline, CDR1 SGHTA and CDR2 FQGNSA. CDR3 sequence reads: CASSFTSGSTDTQYF. In nucleotides, the CDR3 is TGTGCCAGCAGCTTTACTAGCGGGAGCACAGATACGCAGTATTTT.

This clonotype occurred many times. The chain employs TRBV7-8 and TRBJ2-1; TRBD2 matches at 7 bases. Germline lookup yields CDR1 SGHVS and CDR2 FQNEAQ. The CDR3 has 17 amino acids. V lost 6 bases to trimming and J lost 1 base; unmatched junction nucleotides: 12. The CDR3 is CASSFGRASGSYNEQFF. The CDR3 region has the DNA TGTGCCAGCAGTTTCGGTAGGGCTAGCGGATCCTACAATGAGCAGTTCTTC. Looking up the rest from reference TRBV7-8 and TRBJ2-1 gives the full variable domain: GAGVSQSPRYKVAKRGQDVALRCDPISGHVSLFWYQQALGQGPEFLTYFQNEAQLDKSGLPSDRFFAERPEGSVSTLKIQRTQQEDSAVYLCASSFGRASGSYNEQFFGPGTRLTVL.

Points on this clonotype: The junction differs from germline at one of its ends, possibly a read error. The chain joins TRBV7-2 to TRBJ2-3; D is unresolved. The CDR3 has 15 amino acids. From germline, CDR1 is SGHTA and CDR2 FQGNSA. CDR3 nucleotides: TGTGCCAGGGGCTTCCAGGCTGTGACCACAGATACGCTGTATTTT. This sequence encodes CARGFQAVTTDTLYF. The full variable domain, completed using reference TRBV7-2 and TRBJ2-3, is GAGVSQSPSNKVTEKGKDVELRCDPISGHTALYWYRQSLGQGLEFLIYFQGNSAPDKSGLPSDRFSAERTGGSVSTLTIQRTQQEDSAVYLCARGFQAVTTDTLYFGPGTRLTVL.

This clonotype is judged medium-sized. The chain couples TRBV7-8 to TRBJ2-2, with no clear D. This CDR3 comprises 14 residues. Germline CDR1 reads SGHVS; CDR2 reads FQNEAQ. Trimming cost V 5 bases and J 2 bases, with 9 bases left between them. The CDR3 DNA sequence: TGTGCCAGCAGCCTTGACGGCAACACCGGGGAGCTGTTTTTT. As protein: CASSLDGNTGELFF.

This clonotype appeared a few times. The chain couples TRBV7-2 to TRBJ2-2; the D is unclear. The V end was cut by 1 base, the J end by 2 bases, with 5 bases between. Germline-derived CDR1 and CDR2 are SGHTA and FQGNSA. This CDR3 region has 14 residues. CDR3 nucleotide sequence: TGTGCCAGCAGCTTAGAGGGCAACACCGGGGAGCTGTTTTTT. This translates into CASSLEGNTGELFF.

This clonotype was recorded at least ten times. One junction end disagrees with the germline gene, perhaps due to a read error. The chain couples TRBV11-3 to TRBJ2-3, with a possible D match to TRBD1 (6 bases). Germline V lookup: CDR1 SGHNT, CDR2 YENEEA. The CDR3 covers 13 residues. DNA of the CDR3: TGTGCCAGCAGCTCCGGTACAAGGGACAAGAAGTACTTC. Its translation: CASSSGTRDKKYF.

This clonotype was counted between two and nine times. With a much larger clone just one base away, this may be a read error. The CDR3 nucleotides are TGTGCCAGCAGCTTGGCCACTAGTCTCCTGACCCAGTACTTC. Protein: CASSLATSLLTQYF. The chain uses TRBV7-2 and TRBJ2-4; maybe TRBD2 (5 bases). The assigned J gene may be wrong: the sequence end matches TRBJ2-5 better. Per the germline V gene, CDR1 is SGHTA and CDR2 is FQGNSA. The CDR3 is 14 residues long.

A note on this clonotype: A read error is likely, as this CDR3 ends without the conserved phenylalanine or tryptophan. J is TRBJ2-5 and V is TRBV7-6; no definite D call. With the DNA end fitting TRBJ2-1 better, the J assignment may be wrong. From germline, CDR1 is SGHVS and CDR2 FNYEAQ. The CDR3 has 15 residues. The CDR3 spells CASSLTLGIQATQFS. CDR3 bases: TGTGCCAGCAGCCTGACCCTGGGAATCCAAGCGACCCAGTTCTCC.

In this sample, this clonotype is medium-sized (0.01 to 0.1%). The CDR3 region is CASSPPEGEQYF. CDR3 DNA sequence: TGTGCCAGCAGTCCCCCGGAGGGGGAGCAGTACTTC. The chain couples TRBV6-1 to TRBJ2-5; TRBD1 or TRBD2 may be the D gene (6 bases each). This CDR3 spans 12 amino acids. The V end lost 5 bases, the J end lost 11 bases, and 15 bases lay between the germline ends. Per the germline V gene, CDR1 is MNHNS and CDR2 is SASEGT.

The CDR3 coding sequence is TGTGCCAGCAGCCGACTAGCGGGAGCCCTCTCCTACAATGAGCAGTACTTC. Residues: CASSRLAGALSYNEQYF. The rearrangement joins TRBV11-2 to TRBJ2-4; 12 bases line up with TRBD2. There are 17 residues in the CDR3. V shed 5 bases, J shed 13 bases, and the junction held 18 bases outside the gene matches. Per the germline V gene, CDR1 is SGHAT and CDR2 is FQNNGV.